These T cell receptor beta chains were read from a single sample in a study of blood T cell repertoires in COVID-19. Clones were read by immunoSEQ multiplex PCR, and TCRdb kept only the in-frame ones, dropping some. Among 200,000 to 250,000 clones, around 84% were seen once, and the ten largest hold approximately 7%. Sequenced sample: peripheral blood. The source of these receptors is a woman aged 70-85 years with active or convalescent COVID-19. The CDR3 runs from the conserved cysteine through the conserved F or W. A D gene is named only where the DNA matches it firmly. Part of the rows lack a size; the others show once, few, many or a class for expanded clones.

j_call d_call v_call clone_size cdr3_nt cdr3_aa
TRBJ2-3 NA TRBV9 NA TGTGCCAGCAGCTATCGCACGGGGGTATTAGATACGCAGTATTTT CASSYRTGVLDTQYF
TRBJ2-1 TRBD2 TRBV4-1 NA TGCGCCAGCAGCCAAGATCCCCTAGCGGGGGGGTGGAATGAGCAGTTCTTC CASSQDPLAGGWNEQFF
TRBJ1-2 NA TRBV5-1 NA TGCGCCAGCAGCTTGGAGATTGATTTTCAGTCTGGCTACACCTTC CASSLEIDFQSGYTF
TRBJ2-7 TRBD1 TRBV19 few TGTGCCAGTAGCCCCGGGGACAGATGGTACGAGCAGTACTTC CASSPGDRWYEQYF
TRBJ2-5 NA TRBV29-1 NA TGCAGCCGGAGGACAGCCGAAGAGACCCAGTACTTC CSRRTAEETQYF
TRBJ2-3 NA TRBV9 NA TGTGCCAGCAGCGTAGGAAGGAGACAGGTCGGCACAGATACGCAGTATTTT CASSVGRRQVGTDTQYF
TRBJ1-6 NA TRBV7-9 NA TGTGCCACTACCCTTGTTCCCAATTCACCCCTCCACTTT CATTLVPNSPLHF
TRBJ2-1 NA TRBV24-1 NA TGTGCCACCTCCGGTCGGGTCAATGAGCAGTTCTTC CATSGRVNEQFF
TRBJ2-5 TRBD1 TRBV27 NA TGTGCCAGCAGTTTTGGGACAGGACAAGAGACCCAGTACTTC CASSFGTGQETQYF
TRBJ1-2 NA TRBV6-6 NA TGTGCCAGCAGTTACTCTCTCTATGGCTACACCTTC CASSYSLYGYTF
TRBJ2-1 TRBD1 TRBV18 NA TGTGCCAGCTCACGAGCGACAGGGAACAATGAGCAGTTCTTC CASSRATGNNEQFF
TRBJ2-2 NA TRBV19 NA TGTGCCAGTACCTCGGTCCGGGCGGGCACCGGGGAGCTGTTTTTT CASTSVRAGTGELFF
TRBJ2-1 NA TRBV5-5 NA TGTGCCAGCAGCTTGCAGGGTTTGAGCTCCTACAATGAGCAGTTCTTC CASSLQGLSSYNEQFF
TRBJ1-6 NA TRBV25-1 NA TGTGCCAGCACCCCTGCAGGGAGGGGATATAATTCACCCCTCCACTTT CASTPAGRGYNSPLHF
TRBJ1-2 NA TRBV2 NA TGTGCCAGCAGGTTGACAGTGAACTATGGCTACACCTTC CASRLTVNYGYTF
TRBJ2-3 NA TRBV4-1 NA TGCGCCAGCAGCCTCGCCGAAGTCCCTACGAGCGTTACAGATACGCAGTATTTT CASSLAEVPTSVTDTQYF
TRBJ1-2 NA TRBV11-2 NA TGTGCCAGCAGCTTTTCAGGCCTAAACTCTCAATCGACAGGAGGTGACACCTTC CASSFSGLNSQSTGGDTF
TRBJ1-1 NA TRBV6-6 NA TGTGCCAGCAGCATGGGGAGGAACACTGAAGCTTTCTTT CASSMGRNTEAFF
TRBJ1-2 NA TRBV25-1 NA TGTGCCAGCAGTGAAAGGAGGTTCTATGGCTACACCTTC CASSERRFYGYTF
TRBJ2-3 TRBD2 TRBV18 NA TGTGCCAGCTCACCTTCATCCGGGGGGGTCCTGGGTACGCAGTATTTT CASSPSSGGVLGTQYF
TRBJ1-5 NA TRBV6-5 NA TGTGCCAGCAGTTCCTTGGCAGGGGCCCAGCCCCAGCATTTT CASSSLAGAQPQHF
TRBJ1-3 NA TRBV4-1 NA TGCGCCAGCAGCCCTGGACACTTGGGAACCGGAAACACCATATATTTT CASSPGHLGTGNTIYF
TRBJ1-1 NA TRBV10-1 NA TGCGCCAGCAGTGAGCAGGGGATGAACACTGAAGCTTTCTTT CASSEQGMNTEAFF
TRBJ2-1 TRBD1 TRBV5-1 NA TGCGCCAGCAGCTTGGGGCCACAGGGGGCGCGTTACAATGAGCAGTTCTTC CASSLGPQGARYNEQFF